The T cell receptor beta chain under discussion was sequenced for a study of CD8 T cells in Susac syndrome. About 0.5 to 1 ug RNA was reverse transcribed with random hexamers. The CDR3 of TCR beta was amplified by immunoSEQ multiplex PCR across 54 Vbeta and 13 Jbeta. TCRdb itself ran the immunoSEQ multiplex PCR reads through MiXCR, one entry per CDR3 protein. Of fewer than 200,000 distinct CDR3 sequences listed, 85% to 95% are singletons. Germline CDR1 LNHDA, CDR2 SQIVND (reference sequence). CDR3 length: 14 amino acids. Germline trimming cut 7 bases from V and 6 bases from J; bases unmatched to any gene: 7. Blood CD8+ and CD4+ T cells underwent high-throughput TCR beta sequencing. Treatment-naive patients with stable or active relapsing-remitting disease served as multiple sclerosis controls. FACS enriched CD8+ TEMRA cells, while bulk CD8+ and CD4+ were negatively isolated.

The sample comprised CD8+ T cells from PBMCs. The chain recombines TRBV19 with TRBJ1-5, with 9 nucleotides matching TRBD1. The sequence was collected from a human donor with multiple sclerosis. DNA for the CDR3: TGTGCCAGTATGCCTGGGACAGGGCTTCAGCCCCAGCATTTT. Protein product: CASMPGTGLQPQHF.